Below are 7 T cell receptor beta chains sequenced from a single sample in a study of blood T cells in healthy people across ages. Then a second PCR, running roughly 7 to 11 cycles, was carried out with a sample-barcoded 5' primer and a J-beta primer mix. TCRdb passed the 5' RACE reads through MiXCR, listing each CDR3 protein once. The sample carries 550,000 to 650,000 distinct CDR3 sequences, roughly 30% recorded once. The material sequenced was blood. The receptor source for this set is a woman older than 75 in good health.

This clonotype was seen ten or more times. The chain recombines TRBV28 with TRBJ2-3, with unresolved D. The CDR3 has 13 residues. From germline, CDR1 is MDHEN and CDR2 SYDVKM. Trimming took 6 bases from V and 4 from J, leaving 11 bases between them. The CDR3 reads CASSPQVPDTQYF. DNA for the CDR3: TGTGCCAGCAGCCCGCAAGTACCAGATACGCAGTATTTT. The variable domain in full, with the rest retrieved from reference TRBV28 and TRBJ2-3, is DVKVTQSSRYLVKRTGEKVFLECVQDMDHENMFWYRQDPGLGLRLIYFSYDVKMKEKGDIPEGYSVSREKKERFSLILESASTNQTSMYLCASSPQVPDTQYFGPGTRLTVL.

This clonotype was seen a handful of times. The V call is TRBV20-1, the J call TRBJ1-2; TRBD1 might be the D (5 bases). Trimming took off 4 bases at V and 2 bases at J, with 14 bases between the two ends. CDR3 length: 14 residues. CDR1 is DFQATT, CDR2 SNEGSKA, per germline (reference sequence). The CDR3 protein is CSATDRGPNYGYTF. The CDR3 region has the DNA TGCAGTGCTACCGATCGGGGCCCGAACTATGGCTACACCTTC.

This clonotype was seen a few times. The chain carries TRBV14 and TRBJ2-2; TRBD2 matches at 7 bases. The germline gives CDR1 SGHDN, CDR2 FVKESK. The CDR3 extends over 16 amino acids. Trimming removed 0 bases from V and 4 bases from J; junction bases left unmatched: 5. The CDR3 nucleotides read TGTGCCAGCAGCCAAGAGGGAGGGATCCTCACCGGGGAGCTGTTTTTT. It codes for CASSQEGGILTGELFF.

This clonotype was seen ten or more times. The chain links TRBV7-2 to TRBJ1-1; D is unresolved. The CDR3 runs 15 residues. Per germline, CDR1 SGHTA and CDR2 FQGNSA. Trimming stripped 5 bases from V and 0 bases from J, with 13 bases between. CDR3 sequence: CASSLPFTVNTEAFF. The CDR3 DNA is TGTGCCAGCAGCCTCCCTTTCACTGTGAACACTGAAGCTTTCTTT.

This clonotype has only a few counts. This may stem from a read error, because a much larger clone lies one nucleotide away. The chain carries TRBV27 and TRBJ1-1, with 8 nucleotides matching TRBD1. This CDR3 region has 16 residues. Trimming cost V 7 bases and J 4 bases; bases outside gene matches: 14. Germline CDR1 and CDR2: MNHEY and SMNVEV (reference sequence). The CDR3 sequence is CASTWGRGRPRTEAFF. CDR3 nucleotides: TGTGCCAGCACCTGGGGCAGGGGGCGTCCCCGCACTGAAGCTTTCTTT.

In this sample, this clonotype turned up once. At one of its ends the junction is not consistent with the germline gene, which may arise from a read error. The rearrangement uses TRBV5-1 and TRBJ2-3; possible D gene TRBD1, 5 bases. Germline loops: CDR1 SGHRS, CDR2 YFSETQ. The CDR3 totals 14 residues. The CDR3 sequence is CASAAAGITGTQYF. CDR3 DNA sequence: TGCGCCAGCGCGGCGGCTGGTATCACAGGTACGCAGTATTTT. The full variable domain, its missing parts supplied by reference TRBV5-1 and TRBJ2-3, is KAGVTQTPRYLIKTRGQQVTLSCSPISGHRSVSWYQQTPGQGLQFLFEYFSETQRNKGNFPGRFSGRQFSNSRSEMNVSTLELGDSALYLCASAAAGITGTQYFGPGTRLTVL.

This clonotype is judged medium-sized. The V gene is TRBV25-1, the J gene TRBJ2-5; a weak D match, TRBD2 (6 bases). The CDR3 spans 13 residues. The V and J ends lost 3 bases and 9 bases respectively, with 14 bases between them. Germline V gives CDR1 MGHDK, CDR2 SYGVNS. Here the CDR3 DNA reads TGTGCCAGCAGTGATACCGGGAGAGATGCCCAGTACTTC. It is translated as CASSDTGRDAQYF. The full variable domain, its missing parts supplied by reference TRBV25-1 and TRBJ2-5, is EADIYQTPRYLVIGTGKKITLECSQTMGHDKMYWYQQDPGMELHLIHYSYGVNSTEKGDLSSESTVSRIRTEHFPLTLESARPSHTSQYLCASSDTGRDAQYFGPGTRLLVL.